This TCR beta chain was recorded in a study of T cells after posttransplantation cyclophosphamide. Whole-study findings and limits: TRB clonality was highly associated with recipient CMV seropositivity and reactivation. TRB overlap between skin or GI tissue T cells and blood was limited. Later post-transplant blood repertoires were often dominated by donor CD8+ memory clones.

Sampled 1 year posttransplant, controls received myeloablative marrow transplants, methotrexate and a calcineurin inhibitor. A remark on this clone: What it binds is unknown.

V was clipped by 5 bases and J by 4 bases; unmatched bases: 9. From germline, CDR1 is SGHTA and CDR2 FQGTGA. This CDR3 spans 15 amino acids. Assay: immunoSEQ multiplex PCR; the TCRdb copy retains only in-frame clones and omits some. The sample comprises 8,000 to 10,000 clones, about 89% of which are singletons, and approximately 4% rests with the top ten. This chain connects TRBV7-3 to TRBJ2-5; 8 bases match TRBD2. Sequenced material: PBMCs, taken just over 440 days after allogeneic stem cell transplant with calcineurin inhibitor and methotrexate. The TCR was taken from a male patient in his fifties who received an allogeneic stem cell transplant from an unrelated donor, was CMV-positive, and had chronic GVHD only. The graft donor may have contributed some T cells. The CDR3 here is CASSITGGSTETQYF. The CDR3 nucleotides read TGTGCCAGCAGCATCACGGGGGGGTCAACAGAGACCCAGTACTTC.